One T cell receptor beta chain is described in this entry. The data were taken from a study of blood T cell repertoires in COVID-19. Turning to the study itself: Italy, Spain and the United States were the sources of the convalescent and acute COVID-19 samples. The analysed material was cDNA or gDNA that came from T cells, B-cell-depleted T cells, or PBMCs.

Produced via immunoSEQ multiplex PCR; TCRdb's table is partial and in-frame only. This table has 250,000 to 350,000 clones, about nine tenths appearing once. Sequencing was done on a sample of peripheral blood. This clonotype was obtained from a woman in her sixties or seventies with acute or convalescent COVID-19.

CDR3 protein: CASSADRPTGANVLTF. CDR3 nucleotides: TGTGCCAGCAGCGCCGACAGACCGACTGGGGCCAACGTCCTGACTTTC. The chain is built from TRBV13 and TRBJ2-6; D is perhaps TRBD1 (5 bases). V was shortened by 5 bases and J by 2 bases, with 13 bases between the two germline ends. The CDR3 length is 16 residues. The germline V gene encodes CDR1 PRHDT and CDR2 FYEKMQ (reference sequence).